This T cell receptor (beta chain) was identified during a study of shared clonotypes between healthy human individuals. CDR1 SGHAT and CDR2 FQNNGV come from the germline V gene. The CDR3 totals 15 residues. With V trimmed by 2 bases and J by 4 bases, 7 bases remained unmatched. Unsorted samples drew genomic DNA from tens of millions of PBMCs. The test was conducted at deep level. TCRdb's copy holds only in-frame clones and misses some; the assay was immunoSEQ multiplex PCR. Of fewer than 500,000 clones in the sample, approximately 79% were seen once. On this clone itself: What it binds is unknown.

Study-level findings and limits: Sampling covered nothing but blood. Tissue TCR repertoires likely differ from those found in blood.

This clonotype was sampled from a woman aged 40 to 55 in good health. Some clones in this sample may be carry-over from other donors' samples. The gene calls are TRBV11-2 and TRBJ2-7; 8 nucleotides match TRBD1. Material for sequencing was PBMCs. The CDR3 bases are TGTGCCAGCAGCTTACGGGTGACAGGGGTATACGAGCAGTACTTC. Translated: CASSLRVTGVYEQYF.